This T cell receptor beta chain derives from a study of cytomegalovirus exposure and HLA in healthy donors. Note on this clone: The antigen is not known.

CDR3 length: 14 amino acids. V was clipped by 5 bases and J by 10 bases, with 15 bases between them. Germline CDR1 and CDR2: SNHLY and FYNNEI. Study-wide results and limits: Diagnosis of cytomegalovirus status made by the classifier reportedly showed high specificity and sensitivity. Confirmation was obtained in vitro that a few CMV-associated chains are specific for CMV antigens. The tendency of first-cohort TCR clusters to co-occur in the 90 to 150 validation repertoires emerged from a later analysis. Among TCR sequences, most were rare, though some public TCRs appeared in many donors.

Clones were read by immunoSEQ multiplex PCR, and TCRdb kept only the in-frame ones, dropping some. The sample shows 120,000 or so clones, over 85% of them seen only once. This chain connects TRBV2 to TRBJ1-6, with a weak D call TRBD1 (5 bases). The sample was PBMCs. The source of this sequence is a woman between 18 and 29 years old in good health and CMV-seronegative. The CDR3 coding sequence is TGTGCCAGCAGTAAAGGCCCTCAGGGCTCACCCCTCCACTTT. This sequence encodes CASSKGPQGSPLHF.